These T cell receptor beta chains were read from a single sample in a study of cytomegalovirus exposure and HLA in healthy donors. Profiling relied on immunoSEQ multiplex PCR, and the TCRdb table lists in-frame clones only, not all of them. The sample yields about 100,000 clones, 76% seen once. Input material: PBMCs. The receptors derive from a woman aged 45 to 65 in good health and CMV-seropositive. The CDR3 runs from the conserved cysteine through the conserved F or W.

J gene	V gene	CDR3 protein
TRBJ2-7	TRBV9	CASSAAGGAREQYF
TRBJ2-3	TRBV7-9	CASSLNRGLTDTQYF
TRBJ2-7	TRBV5-1	CASSSSGLAGGYEQYF
TRBJ2-7	TRBV2	CASTSGGSYEQYF
TRBJ1-1	TRBV7-3	CASRLGGADTEAFF
TRBJ2-7	TRBV7-2	CASSGPYEQYF
TRBJ2-1	TRBV7-6	CASSLAGAVLQNEQFF
TRBJ1-2	TRBV6-1	CASSGTAFYGYTF
TRBJ2-1	TRBV14	CASSSLTGTSGVNSYNEQFF
TRBJ2-6	TRBV5-6	CASTRLDGFSGANVLTF
TRBJ1-5	TRBV7-8	CASGPDRVSNQPQHF
TRBJ2-3	TRBV6-5	CASSYSGGAFDTQYF
TRBJ2-6	TRBV5-4	CASRRETGAGANVLTF
TRBJ1-2	TRBV30	CAWGSKGQGRYGYTF
TRBJ2-3	TRBV30	CAWGTSGSPGTDTQYF
TRBJ1-2	TRBV15	CATSPRRGRVPSGGYTF
TRBJ1-6	TRBV4-1	CASSFSRDSSYNSPLHF
TRBJ1-1	TRBV9	CASSVSPMNTEAFF
TRBJ1-2	TRBV6-5	CASSYLSGTQGYTF
TRBJ2-7	TRBV29-1	CTPPRPSYEQYF
TRBJ2-1	TRBV9	CASSEAAGDTNEQFF
TRBJ1-6	TRBV7-6	CASSGATGANSPLHF
TRBJ2-3	TRBV27	CASSLRRLAIGDTQYF
TRBJ2-7	TRBV2	CASTLYRYEQYF
TRBJ2-7	TRBV9	CASSVDRGYEQYF
TRBJ1-1	TRBV30	CAWSGLGTEAFF
TRBJ2-1	TRBV7-8	CATAGGSSYNEQFF
TRBJ2-5	TRBV5-1	CASSLGAPQETQYF